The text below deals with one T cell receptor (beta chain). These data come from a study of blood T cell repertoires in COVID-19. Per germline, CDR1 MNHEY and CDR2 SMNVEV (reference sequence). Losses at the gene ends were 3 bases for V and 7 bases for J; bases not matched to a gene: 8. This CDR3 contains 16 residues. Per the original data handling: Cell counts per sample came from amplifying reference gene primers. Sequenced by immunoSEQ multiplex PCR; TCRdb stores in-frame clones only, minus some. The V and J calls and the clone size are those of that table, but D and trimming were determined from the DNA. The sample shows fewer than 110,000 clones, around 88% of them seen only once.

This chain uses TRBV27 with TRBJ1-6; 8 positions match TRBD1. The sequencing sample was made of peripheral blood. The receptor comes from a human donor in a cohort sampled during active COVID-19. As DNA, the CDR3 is TGTGCCAGCAGTTTGGCCCCGACAGGGGTAAATTCACCCCTCCACTTT. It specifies CASSLAPTGVNSPLHF.